This T cell receptor (beta chain) was recovered during a study of T cells after yellow fever vaccination. Study at large: Where fractions had low cell numbers, libraries were prepared from them with the SMART-Seq v4 Ultra Low Input RNA kit. Study-level points and caveats: Reappearing after the booster were most of the clones from primary vaccination (around 96% CD4, approximately 89% CD8). CD4 and CD8 compartments shared a small share of clonotypes, likely from convergent recombination.

In making TCR cDNA, 5'RACE template switching added a universal primer site and UMIs to it. TCRdb re-analysed the 5' RACE reads in MiXCR, keeping a single row per CDR3 protein. The sample holds a few hundred thousand distinct CDR3 sequences; approximately 4.2% are singletons and the top ten take 20% to 25%. This clonotype has ten or more counts. Its target is unknown. Trimming shortened V by 12 bases and J by 7 bases, and 20 bases separated the two germline ends. This CDR3 region has 14 residues. Per germline, CDR1 KGHDR and CDR2 SFDVKD. The V call is TRBV24-1, the J call TRBJ2-2; TRBD1 might be the D (5 bases). Material: PBMCs, obtained 5 days after the yellow fever booster vaccination. The receptor was isolated from a man aged 18 to 29 who received the YFV17D yellow fever vaccine. CDR3 loop: CAAAPGSSNGELFF. The CDR3 DNA sequence: TGTGCCGCGGCGCCAGGGTCATCCAACGGGGAGCTGTTTTTT.